This T cell receptor (beta chain) was sequenced for a study of cytomegalovirus exposure and HLA in healthy donors. Whole-study context: Researchers previously reported finding 90 million to 130 million unique TCR beta sequences from around 200 million T cells.

PCR involved 60 Vbeta and 13 Jbeta primers. Generated by immunoSEQ multiplex PCR, the TCRdb table keeps only in-frame clones and is missing some. This table has fewer than 100,000 clones, roughly 76% appearing once. Germline V gene lookup returns CDR1 SGHNT and CDR2 YENEEA. The germline V and J ends were trimmed by 5 bases and 6 bases, with 14 bases remaining between them. The length of the CDR3 is 13 residues. Sequenced sample: PBMCs. The rearrangement uses TRBV11-3 and TRBJ2-7; possible D gene TRBD2, 5 bases. The clonotype comes from a man aged 40-50 years in good health and CMV-seronegative. CDR3 nucleotide sequence: TGTGCCAGCAGCCAGGTAGGCGAGGGCGAGCAGTACTTC. Amino acid sequence: CASSQVGEGEQYF.